This TCR beta chain was sequenced in a study of T cells in Graves' hyperthyroidism and ophthalmopathy. The study, taken as a whole, reports: From stable hyperthyroidism, ophthalmopathy was set apart by a 13 V-J model. Most thyroid-expanded clonotypes above 0.001 were also found in blood.

Germline assignment: CDR1 SQVTM and CDR2 ANQGSEA. The CDR3 loop spans 13 amino acids. Trimming stripped 5 bases from V and 6 bases from J, with 16 bases between. This clonotype was picked up one time. Its antigen remains unknown. There were TCR beta CDR3 regions amplified from RNA transcripts. The HTBI primer set drove a first-round RT-PCR of the TCR CDR3. MiXCR, run by TCRdb on the multiplex PCR reads, gives a single entry per CDR3 protein. The sample lists some 700,000 distinct CDR3 sequences, approximately 15% occurring once. Patients aged 18 to 65 had newly diagnosed hyperthyroidism of under 2 months' duration. It was uncontrolled infection, other autoimmune disease, pregnancy or lactation that excluded patients.

This chain links TRBV29-1 with TRBJ1-1, with D possibly being TRBD1 (6 bases). The source is a man in his forties or fifties with Graves' hyperthyroidism. The sequenced material came from blood. This chain's CDR3 is CSVNWGGRAEAFF. CDR3 sequence (DNA): TGCAGCGTTAATTGGGGGGGCCGTGCTGAAGCTTTCTTT. Together with reference TRBV29-1 and TRBJ1-1, the CDR3 gives the full variable domain: SAVISQKPSRDICQRGTSLTIQCQVDSQVTMMFWYRQQPGQSLTLIATANQGSEATYESGFVIDKFPISRPNLTFSTLTVSNMSPEDSSIYLCSVNWGGRAEAFFGQGTRLTVV.